A single T cell receptor beta chain is shown here with its context. This record belongs to a study of blood T cell repertoires in COVID-19. Study-level background: Spain, Italy and the United States supplied samples that represented acute and convalescent COVID-19. Sources were T cells, B-cell-depleted T cells, or PBMCs; the material itself was cDNA or gDNA.

Between the trimmed V and J ends, which lost 3 bases and 5 bases, there was a span of 6 bases. The CDR3 sequence is 12 residues long. Germline CDR1 is LNHDA and CDR2 is SQIVND (reference sequence). Per the original methods: Reference gene primer amplification gave estimated nucleated cell counts. Sequencing was performed with immunoSEQ multiplex PCR; in TCRdb, only in-frame clones are kept and a portion is missing. That table gives V, J and clone size, and the DNA gave D and trimming. The sample lists about 400,000 clones, roughly 90% occurring once. The chain carries TRBV19 and TRBJ2-3; no clear D. This clonotype was obtained from a man in his forties or fifties with acute or convalescent COVID-19. The sequenced material came from peripheral blood. The CDR3 DNA is TGTGCCAGTAGTATCTCGGTAGATACGCAGTATTTT. This gives the protein CASSISVDTQYF.